The 27 T cell receptor beta chains reported below all come from one sample, sequenced in a study of blood T cell repertoires in COVID-19. Profiled with immunoSEQ multiplex PCR; TCRdb holds only in-frame clones, not every one. The sample records some 150,000 clones, approximately 83% being singletons. Sequenced material: peripheral blood. These receptors were collected from a man between 65 and 85 years old with acute or convalescent COVID-19.

The gene calls are TRBV10-2 and TRBJ1-1; D possibly corresponds to TRBD1 (6 bases). Trimming left V 6 bases short and J 1 base short, with 15 bases between. The germline CDR1 and CDR2 sequences are WSHSY and SAAADI. The CDR3 length is 15 residues. CDR3 nucleotides: TGCGCCAGCAGATTAGGAGGCAGGGGGAACACTGAAGCTTTCTTT. Its protein is CASRLGGRGNTEAFF.

In this sample, this clone turned up once. V and J are TRBV5-1 and TRBJ2-1; TRBD2 agrees at 9 bases. From germline, CDR1 is SGHRS and CDR2 YFSETQ. V was clipped by 0 bases and J by 4 bases; unmatched bases: 2. CDR3 length equals 15 residues. The CDR3 DNA reads as TGCGCCAGCAGCTTGGATAGCGGGGGTTACAATGAGCAGTTCTTC. It specifies CASSLDSGGYNEQFF. Based on the CDR3 plus reference TRBV5-1 and TRBJ2-1, the full variable domain is KAGVTQTPRYLIKTRGQQVTLSCSPISGHRSVSWYQQTPGQGLQFLFEYFSETQRNKGNFPGRFSGRQFSNSRSEMNVSTLELGDSALYLCASSLDSGGYNEQFFGPGTRLTVL.

The V and J genes are TRBV19 and TRBJ2-3; possibly TRBD2 for D (5 bases). Germline values: CDR1 LNHDA, CDR2 SQIVND (reference sequence). The CDR3 runs 18 residues. V shed 3 bases and J shed 3 bases, with 22 bases lying between them. Written as DNA, the CDR3 is TGTGCCAGTAGTATTGGTATCATGGGCGGGTATGGTACAGATACGCAGTATTTT. It encodes CASSIGIMGGYGTDTQYF. The full variable domain, with the rest looked up from reference TRBV19 and TRBJ2-3, is DGGITQSPKYLFRKEGQNVTLSCEQNLNHDAMYWYRQDPGQGLRLIYYSQIVNDFQKGDIAEGYSVSREKKESFPLTVTSAQKNPTAFYLCASSIGIMGGYGTDTQYFGPGTRLTVL.

The chain employs TRBV19 and TRBJ1-5, with 12 bases fitting TRBD1. The V gene end was trimmed by 4 bases and the J gene end by 2 bases; junction bases not matched to a gene: 6. The germline gives CDR1 LNHDA, CDR2 SQIVND (reference sequence). This CDR3 is built from 17 residues. The CDR3 bases are TGTGCCAGTAGTACCGGGACAGGGGGCGCGGGCAATCAGCCCCAGCATTTT. It is translated as CASSTGTGGAGNQPQHF.

The sample holds one count of this clone. The chain is built from TRBV27 and TRBJ2-3; no clear D gene. The germline V gene encodes CDR1 MNHEY and CDR2 SMNVEV (reference sequence). This CDR3 has 14 residues. V was cut by 4 bases and J by 0 bases, with 8 bases left in between. This CDR3 is CASSSSLSTDTQYF. In DNA form, the CDR3 reads TGTGCCAGCAGTTCCTCCCTAAGCACAGATACGCAGTATTTT.

The chain has TRBV19 and TRBJ1-1; 9 bases match TRBD1. Germline assignment: CDR1 LNHDA and CDR2 SQIVND (reference sequence). The CDR3 sequence is 14 residues long. Losses at the gene ends were 4 bases for V and 4 bases for J; bases not matched to a gene: 4. DNA of the CDR3: TGTGCCAGTAGTACGGGACAGGGCGGCACTGAAGCTTTCTTT. As protein: CASSTGQGGTEAFF.

The chain employs TRBV28 and TRBJ2-1, with a weak D call TRBD1 (5 bases). Germline CDR1 MDHEN, CDR2 SYDVKM. The CDR3 is made up of 14 amino acids. Trimming left V 6 bases short and J 1 base short, with 10 bases between. CDR3 loop: CASRPTDSYNEQFF. In DNA form, the CDR3 reads TGTGCCAGCAGGCCGACAGATTCCTACAATGAGCAGTTCTTC.

This clone was seen more than once but under ten times. This sequence joins TRBV7-6 and TRBJ2-3; tentative D call: TRBD2 (5 bases). The CDR3 spans 17 residues. Trimming left V 2 bases short and J 0 bases short, with 15 bases between. Germline CDR1 reads SGHVS; CDR2 reads FNYEAQ. In DNA, the CDR3 is TGTGCCAGCAGCTTAAGCCTAGCATACGCGAGCACAGATACGCAGTATTTT. Its translation: CASSLSLAYASTDTQYF.

The V call is TRBV28, the J call TRBJ2-5, with D possibly being TRBD1 (7 bases). There are 15 residues in the CDR3. Trimming took 4 bases from V and 4 from J, leaving 16 bases between them. Looked up from germline, CDR1 is MDHEN and CDR2 is SYDVKM. Written as DNA, the CDR3 is TGTGCCAGCAGTTCCAGGCGGAGGGGGCCAGAGACCCAGTACTTC. Protein: CASSSRRRGPETQYF.

The J gene is TRBJ2-5, the V gene TRBV7-2; D is possibly TRBD1 (7 bases). Trimming cost V 7 bases and J 5 bases, with 11 bases left between them. Germline V gene data show CDR1 as SGHTA and CDR2 as FQGNSA. This CDR3 comprises 12 residues. CDR3 protein: CASTEGQETQYF. DNA of the CDR3: TGTGCCAGCACGGAGGGACAGGAGACCCAGTACTTC.

The genes are TRBV28 and TRBJ2-1; 7 positions agree with TRBD2. CDR1 is MDHEN and CDR2 is SYDVKM in the germline V gene. V was clipped by 4 bases and J by 1 base; unmatched bases: 10. This CDR3 region has 17 residues. The CDR3 spells CASSSLIAGLSYNEQFF. Here the CDR3 DNA reads TGTGCCAGCAGTTCCCTGATAGCGGGTTTATCCTACAATGAGCAGTTCTTC.

Turning to this clone: Other DNA sequences of this sample code for an identical CDR3. The V and J genes are TRBV29-1 and TRBJ2-2; possible D gene TRBD1, 6 bases. This CDR3 spans 12 amino acids. CDR1 is SQVTM, CDR2 ANQGSEA, per germline. With 4 bases removed from V and 5 bases from J, the gap between germline ends came to 8 bases. The CDR3 coding sequence is TGCAGCGTTGGTCAGGGGACCGGGGAGCTGTTTTTT. Protein sequence: CSVGQGTGELFF.

The rearrangement links TRBV28 to TRBJ1-2; TRBD1 might be the D (5 bases). V lost 2 bases to trimming and J lost 4 bases, with 17 bases between them. The length of the CDR3 is 16 residues. Germline V CDR1 and CDR2: MDHEN, SYDVKM. CDR3 sequence: CASSLGGVFSFYGYTF. CDR3 DNA sequence: TGTGCCAGCAGTTTAGGGGGGGTATTCTCCTTCTATGGCTACACCTTC.

This clone was seen a few times. The chain joins TRBV5-4 to TRBJ1-5, with 8 bases aligning to TRBD1. With 4 bases clipped from V and 4 bases from J, the junction kept 7 bases outside the gene matches. The CDR3 covers 15 residues. Germline V CDR1 and CDR2: SGHNT, YYREEE (reference sequence). CDR3 DNA: TGTGCCAGCAGCATAGCAGGGGGCACGAATCAGCCCCAGCATTTT. The encoded protein is CASSIAGGTNQPQHF.

V is TRBV24-1 and J is TRBJ2-1, with 7 nucleotides matching TRBD2. This CDR3 has 13 residues. Trimming took 5 bases from V and 15 from J; bases not matched to a gene: 12. In germline, CDR1 is KGHDR, CDR2 SFDVKD. CDR3 nucleotide sequence: TGTGCCACCAGTGCCCCCGGGGGGTTAAGTTGGTTCTTC. Amino acids: CATSAPGGLSWFF.

The rearrangement joins TRBV9 to TRBJ1-2; TRBD1 matches 9 bases. The CDR3 sequence is 13 residues long. The ends lost 6 bases at V and 8 bases at J; junction bases unmatched: 8. Germline CDR1 and CDR2: SGDLS and YYNGEE. CDR3 amino acids: CASTVGDRAGYTF. CDR3 DNA sequence: TGTGCCAGCACTGTGGGGGACAGGGCCGGCTACACCTTC.

The V gene is TRBV28, the J gene TRBJ2-1, with D hard to call. V was clipped by 8 bases and J by 8 bases, with 10 bases between them. CDR3 size: 11 residues. Germline assignment: CDR1 MDHEN and CDR2 SYDVKM. In DNA form, the CDR3 reads TGTGCCAGCGTTAACTCCCATGAGCAGTTCTTC. Its protein product is CASVNSHEQFF.

The V and J genes are TRBV19 and TRBJ2-2; D is undetermined. V was clipped by 1 base and J by 8 bases, with 11 bases between them. This CDR3 has 14 residues. Germline assignment: CDR1 LNHDA and CDR2 SQIVND (reference sequence). The CDR3 bases are TGTGCCAGTAGTATAGTACAGTCTCTGGGGGAGCTGTTTTTT. Protein: CASSIVQSLGELFF.

The CDR3 here is CASSSTGIQETQYF. The CDR3 DNA reads TGTGCCAGCAGTTCCACAGGGATCCAAGAGACCCAGTACTTC. The chain recombines TRBV28 with TRBJ2-5, with a tentative D call TRBD1 (6 bases). Germline V gives CDR1 MDHEN, CDR2 SYDVKM. The CDR3 covers 14 residues. Trimming removed 4 bases at V and 1 base at J, with 10 bases between.

The chain combines TRBV15 with TRBJ2-5; 8 nucleotides align to TRBD2. V was clipped by 5 bases and J by 5 bases; unmatched bases: 4. The CDR3 length is 13 residues. Germline CDR1 is LNHNV and CDR2 is YYDKDF (reference sequence). In DNA, the CDR3 is TGTGCCACCAGCCGCGGGAGGACGGAGACCCAGTACTTC. Its translation: CATSRGRTETQYF.

This clone came up once. CDR3 coding DNA: TGTGCCAGCAGCTTAAGGGCGGGATCCCACGAGCAGTACTTC. Its translation: CASSLRAGSHEQYF. This chain links TRBV7-2 with TRBJ2-7; the D gene is possibly TRBD2 (6 bases). The germline gives CDR1 SGHTA, CDR2 FQGNSA. V was shortened by 2 bases and J by 5 bases, with 13 bases between the two germline ends. This CDR3 is built from 14 residues.

The chain links TRBV10-3 to TRBJ2-7; 8 positions agree with TRBD2. The V segment lost 2 bases and the J segment 1 base; nucleotides outside the gene matches: 4. The CDR3 has 15 amino acids. CDR1 is ENHRY, CDR2 SYGVKD, per germline. The CDR3 protein is CAISEGVAGSYEQYF. CDR3 sequence (DNA): TGTGCCATCAGTGAGGGGGTAGCGGGGTCCTACGAGCAGTACTTC.

The chain is built from TRBV4-3 and TRBJ2-5; possible D gene TRBD2, 5 bases. This CDR3 has 16 amino acids. Per germline, CDR1 LGHNA and CDR2 YSLEER. Trimming removed 0 bases at V and 4 bases at J, with 15 bases between. The CDR3 loop is CASSQETNSGGETQYF. The CDR3 bases are TGCGCCAGCAGCCAAGAAACGAACAGTGGAGGAGAGACCCAGTACTTC.

V and J are TRBV25-1 and TRBJ2-7; D is perhaps TRBD1 (6 bases). CDR1 is MGHDK and CDR2 is SYGVNS in the germline V gene. Between the trimmed V and J ends, which lost 7 bases and 6 bases, there was a span of 22 bases. The CDR3 loop spans 15 amino acids. CDR3 nucleotide sequence: TGTGCCAGCACCCCCTCCCGGGACAAATTTAGCGAGCAGTACTTC. Residues: CASTPSRDKFSEQYF.

This chain uses TRBV4-2 with TRBJ1-5; 7 bases agree with TRBD1. CDR3 length: 17 amino acids. The germline gives CDR1 LGHNA, CDR2 YNFKEQ. V shed 4 bases and J 0 bases; nucleotides not matched to a gene: 9. CDR3 region: CASSPRAGGHSNQPQHF. CDR3 DNA: TGTGCCAGCAGCCCCCGGGCAGGGGGACATAGCAATCAGCCCCAGCATTTT.

The chain has TRBV3-1 (or the pseudogene TRBV3-2) and TRBJ2-1, with 10 positions matching TRBD2. Germline assignment: CDR1 LGHDT and CDR2 YNNKEL (reference sequence). The CDR3 totals 15 residues. Trimming removed 1 base from V and 6 bases from J; junction bases left unmatched: 3. CDR3 loop: CASSQALAGLNEQFF. In DNA, the CDR3 is TGTGCCAGCAGCCAAGCACTAGCGGGACTCAATGAGCAGTTCTTC.

In its sample, this clone was seen once. The V call is TRBV21-1, the J call TRBJ2-1; the table's D call, TRBD2, was not checked against the DNA. TRBV21-1 is assigned pseudogene status. The CDR3 contains 15 residues. The CDR3 loop reads CASSQTSGANNEQFF. Written as DNA, the CDR3 is TGTGCCAGCAGCCAGACTAGCGGGGCCAATAATGAGCAGTTCTTC.